This is a list of T cell receptor beta chains from one sample in a study of shared clonotypes between healthy human individuals. Clones were read by immunoSEQ multiplex PCR, and TCRdb kept only the in-frame ones, dropping some. The data show over a million clones, with around 78% seen just once and roughly 0.62% held by the top ten. Specimen: memory CD4+ T cells from PBMCs. Every receptor here comes from a man aged 18 to 29 in good health. Some clones in this sample may be carry-over from other donors' samples. Both conserved end residues are part of each CDR3. D genes are given only for firm matches. Rows give clone size only sometimes, using once, few, many, or a class for an expanded clone.

V,size,D,J,CDR3,DNA
TRBV6-5,NA,TRBD2,TRBJ2-7,CASSNSGRGIYEQYF,TGTGCCAGCAGTAATAGCGGGAGGGGTATTTACGAGCAGTACTTC
TRBV2,once,NA,TRBJ2-5,CASQTLGVETQYF,TGTGCCAGCCAAACTCTGGGGGTGGAGACCCAGTACTTC
TRBV28,NA,NA,TRBJ2-3,CASSLPLRRTDTQYF,TGTGCCAGCAGTTTACCCTTGAGGAGGACAGATACGCAGTATTTT
TRBV4-1,NA,NA,TRBJ2-5,CASSQEEGGAQYF,TGCGCCAGCAGCCAAGAGGAGGGGGGGGCCCAGTACTTC
TRBV7-2,NA,TRBD2,TRBJ2-1,CASSLRSAGGPDEQFF,TGTGCCAGCAGCTTACGGTCAGCGGGAGGGCCCGATGAGCAGTTCTTC
TRBV9,few,NA,TRBJ2-1,CASSVGAGAYNEQFF,TGTGCCAGCAGCGTAGGGGCAGGGGCTTACAATGAGCAGTTCTTC
TRBV6-1,NA,NA,TRBJ1-5,CASSEARGVGQPQHF,TGTGCCAGCAGTGAAGCCCGGGGGGTGGGTCAGCCCCAGCATTTT
TRBV6-5,NA,NA,TRBJ1-1,CASSYGGLANTEAFF,TGTGCCAGCAGTTACGGGGGGTTGGCGAACACTGAAGCTTTCTTT
TRBV6-1,few,TRBD1,TRBJ1-1,CASSDRDLNTEAFF,TGTGCCAGCAGCGACAGGGACCTGAACACTGAAGCTTTCTTT
TRBV28,NA,TRBD1,TRBJ2-1,CASRQGAHNEQFF,TGTGCCAGCAGACAGGGGGCCCACAATGAGCAGTTCTTC
TRBV7-8,NA,NA,TRBJ1-1,CASSNVRGMNTEAFF,TGTGCCAGCAGCAATGTCCGGGGTATGAACACTGAAGCTTTCTTT
TRBV4-1,many,TRBD1,TRBJ2-1,CASSHGYPRGYEQFF,TGCGCCAGCAGCCACGGCTACCCCAGGGGGTATGAGCAGTTCTTC
TRBV18,NA,NA,TRBJ2-5,CASSPPSSGGETQYF,TGTGCCAGCTCACCACCGTCTTCGGGCGGAGAGACCCAGTACTTC
TRBV5-6,NA,TRBD2,TRBJ2-3,CASSPFGLAGNTDTQYF,TGTGCCAGCAGCCCATTTGGACTAGCGGGAAACACAGATACGCAGTATTTT
TRBV28,NA,TRBD1,TRBJ2-7,CASRASLRAGGSHEQYF,TGTGCCAGCAGGGCGTCCTTAAGGGCAGGGGGCTCTCACGAGCAGTACTTC
TRBV30,NA,TRBD1,TRBJ1-6,CAWSVLGTANSPLHF,TGTGCCTGGAGTGTACTAGGGACAGCCAATTCACCCCTCCACTTT
TRBV20-1,NA,NA,TRBJ2-5,CSALGETQYF,TGCAGTGCCCTGGGGGAGACCCAGTACTTC
TRBV2,NA,NA,TRBJ2-7,CASSVGGDRYEQYF,TGTGCCAGCAGTGTTGGGGGCGATAGATACGAGCAGTACTTC
TRBV7-3,NA,NA,TRBJ2-2,CASSFQAGSNGELFF,TGTGCCAGCAGCTTTCAGGCAGGGAGCAACGGGGAGCTGTTTTTT
TRBV21-1,few,NA,TRBJ2-7,CASSKGLDSANAGGGLYEQYF,TGTGCCAGCAGCAAAGGTCTGGATTCAGCGAATGCGGGAGGGGGTCTCTACGAGCAGTACTTC
TRBV27,few,NA,TRBJ2-5,CASSKISGETQYF,TGTGCCAGCAGTAAAATCTCTGGAGAGACCCAGTACTTC
TRBV11-2,NA,NA,TRBJ1-4,CASSHRAGLDEKLFF,TGTGCCAGCAGCCATCGTGCAGGGTTGGATGAAAAACTGTTTTTT
TRBV28,NA,TRBD2,TRBJ2-7,CASSRGDLGKWDEQYF,TGTGCCAGCAGTCGGGGGGACTTGGGGAAATGGGACGAGCAGTACTTC
TRBV11-1,NA,TRBD2,TRBJ2-1,CASSLGLAGEEQFF,TGTGCCAGCAGCTTAGGACTAGCGGGTGAGGAGCAGTTCTTC
TRBV5-8,NA,NA,TRBJ1-2,CASSLGTEGYTF,TGTGCCAGCAGCTTGGGTACCGAGGGCTACACCTTC
TRBV5-1,NA,TRBD1,TRBJ2-5,CASSRTGGKNYQETQYF,TGCGCCAGCAGCAGGACAGGGGGTAAAAATTACCAAGAGACCCAGTACTTC
TRBV29-1,NA,NA,TRBJ1-6,CSVAVLGINSPLHF,TGCAGCGTTGCCGTTTTGGGTATTAATTCACCCCTCCACTTT
TRBV6-1,NA,TRBD1,TRBJ1-2,CASSAQGQRDGDGYTF,TGTGCCAGCAGTGCCCAGGGACAGCGGGACGGCGATGGCTACACCTTC
TRBV25-1,many,NA,TRBJ2-5,CASSPGPAGRRTQYF,TGTGCCAGCAGCCCGGGACCCGCGGGTAGGAGGACCCAGTACTTC
TRBV2,few,NA,TRBJ2-2,CAGRAPPGELFF,TGTGCGGGCAGGGCACCACCCGGGGAGCTGTTTTTT
TRBV21-1,NA,NA,TRBJ2-7,CASSSTGDFYEQYF,TGTGCCAGCAGCTCGACAGGGGATTTCTACGAGCAGTACTTC
TRBV4-3,many,TRBD2,TRBJ2-1,CASSQVSLAGLNEQFF,TGCGCCAGCAGCCAAGTGTCCCTAGCGGGCCTCAATGAGCAGTTCTTC
TRBV28,once,NA,TRBJ1-4,CASNRESEKLFF,TGTGCCAGCAACCGGGAGTCAGAAAAACTGTTTTTT
TRBV20-1,once,NA,TRBJ2-7,CSATHPAQYF,TGCAGTGCTACCCACCCGGCCCAGTACTTC
TRBV2,NA,NA,TRBJ1-2,CASRRDQGVAYTF,TGTGCCAGCAGGAGAGACCAGGGAGTAGCCTACACCTTC
TRBV7-9,NA,NA,TRBJ2-3,CASSLAGVLRTDTQYF,TGTGCCAGCAGCTTAGCGGGTGTTCTCCGCACAGATACGCAGTATTTT
TRBV9,NA,TRBD2,TRBJ2-7,CASSVTSESYEQYF,TGTGCCAGCAGCGTGACTAGCGAGTCCTACGAGCAGTACTTC
TRBV9,NA,NA,TRBJ2-7,CASSPPGSYYEQYF,TGTGCCAGCAGCCCTCCGGGATCCTACTACGAGCAGTACTTC
TRBV29-1,NA,NA,TRBJ2-1,CSVELMVEQFF,TGCAGCGTTGAATTGATGGTTGAGCAGTTCTTC
TRBV28,NA,TRBD1,TRBJ2-1,CASSPPWGQVNNEQFF,TGTGCCAGCAGTCCGCCCTGGGGACAGGTCAACAATGAGCAGTTCTTC
TRBV14,NA,NA,TRBJ1-2,CASSQRGDWDYGYTF,TGTGCCAGCAGCCAACGAGGAGATTGGGACTATGGCTACACCTTC
TRBV5-6,NA,NA,TRBJ1-2,CASSLRGGGHGYTF,TGTGCCAGCAGCCTGCGTGGCGGGGGGCATGGCTACACCTTC
TRBV18,NA,NA,TRBJ2-1,CASSPQWGWGQFF,TGTGCCAGCTCACCCCAGTGGGGGTGGGGGCAGTTCTTC
TRBV29-1,NA,TRBD1,TRBJ1-2,CSVEWDRAPRGYTF,TGCAGCGTTGAATGGGACAGGGCCCCGAGAGGCTACACCTTC
TRBV5-6,NA,NA,TRBJ1-4,CASSLLQGGEKLFF,TGTGCCAGCAGCTTGTTACAGGGCGGTGAAAAACTGTTTTTT
TRBV9,NA,TRBD1,TRBJ1-2,CASSFQRQGSGYTF,TGTGCCAGCAGCTTCCAAAGACAGGGCTCTGGCTACACCTTC
TRBV5-6,NA,NA,TRBJ1-1,CASSLAGVGEAFF,TGTGCCAGCAGCTTGGCGGGGGTAGGTGAAGCTTTCTTT
TRBV2,few,NA,TRBJ1-2,CASSEFAGIYGYTF,TGTGCCAGCAGTGAATTTGCCGGGATCTATGGCTACACCTTC
TRBV7-8,NA,TRBD2,TRBJ2-5,CASSLVGGSRGVETQYF,TGTGCCAGCAGCTTAGTAGGCGGGAGCCGAGGGGTTGAGACCCAGTACTTC
TRBV5-6,few,TRBD1,TRBJ2-5,CASSLGVQGVNGETQYF,TGTGCCAGCAGCTTGGGAGTCCAGGGGGTGAATGGAGAGACCCAGTACTTC
TRBV6-5,NA,NA,TRBJ1-1,CASSLDRQTNTEAFF,TGTGCCAGCAGTTTGGACAGACAAACGAACACTGAAGCTTTCTTT
TRBV18,NA,NA,TRBJ1-1,CASSLYLGVDTEAFF,TGTGCCAGCTCACTATACTTGGGGGTTGACACTGAAGCTTTCTTT
TRBV5-4,NA,NA,TRBJ1-4,CASRPGTKAGTGEKLFF,TGTGCCAGCAGACCAGGGACAAAAGCCGGGACGGGGGAAAAACTGTTTTTT
TRBV9,once,TRBD1,TRBJ1-5,CASSVGPGTGGNQPQHF,TGTGCCAGCAGCGTGGGCCCCGGGACAGGGGGCAATCAGCCCCAGCATTTT
TRBV9,NA,NA,TRBJ1-2,CASSSVGLYGYTF,TGTGCCAGCAGCTCAGTCGGGCTCTATGGCTACACCTTC
TRBV15,NA,TRBD2,TRBJ2-1,CATRTSGGPGNEQFF,TGTGCCACCCGGACTTCGGGAGGGCCGGGTAATGAGCAGTTCTTC
TRBV2,NA,NA,TRBJ1-2,CASRETTGGYRGYTF,TGTGCCAGCAGAGAGACGACCGGGGGCTATAGGGGCTACACCTTC
TRBV7-3,NA,TRBD1,TRBJ2-7,CASSQVVSLGQSSYEQYF,TGCGCCAGCAGCCAAGTAGTAAGTCTGGGACAGAGCTCCTACGAGCAGTACTTC
TRBV4-2,few,NA,TRBJ1-2,CASSQYGGTLVYTF,TGTGCCAGCAGCCAGTACGGGGGGACCCTTGTCTACACCTTC